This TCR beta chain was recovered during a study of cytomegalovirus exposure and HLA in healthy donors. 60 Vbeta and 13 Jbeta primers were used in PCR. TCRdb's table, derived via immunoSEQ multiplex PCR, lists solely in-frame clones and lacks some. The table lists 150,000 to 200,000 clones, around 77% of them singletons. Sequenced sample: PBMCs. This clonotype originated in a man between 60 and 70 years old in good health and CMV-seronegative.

The CDR3 protein is CASSLQGNEQFF. The CDR3, as DNA: TGTGCCAGCAGTTTACAGGGGAACGAGCAGTTCTTC. The chain couples TRBV7-2 to TRBJ2-1; 7 nucleotides match TRBD1. Germline V gene lookup returns CDR1 SGHTA and CDR2 FQGNSA. The CDR3 runs 12 residues. J was trimmed by 10 bases and V by 6 bases; bases with no gene match: 6.